The rows below give T cell receptor beta chains drawn from one sample of a study of blood T cell repertoires in COVID-19. Profiling relied on immunoSEQ multiplex PCR, and the TCRdb table lists in-frame clones only, not all of them. This repertoire shows 42,000 or so clones, almost 95% found once; its top ten account for under 9.5%. Sequencing used peripheral blood. The receptor set was obtained from a man in his forties or fifties with active COVID-19. CDR3s include the opening cysteine and the closing phenylalanine or tryptophan. Each record gives: clone size, V gene, J gene, D gene, CDR3 protein, CDR3 DNA. The D gene is left open where the match is weak. Rows may omit the clone size; those that give it use once, few, many or a size class.

once	TRBV6-5	TRBJ1-6	-	CASSYPGVTPLHF	TGTGCCAGCAGTTACCCGGGGGTAACACCCCTCCACTTT
-	TRBV28	TRBJ2-1	TRBD1	CASRGQGSYNEQFF	TGTGCCAGCAGGGGACAGGGTTCCTACAATGAGCAGTTCTTC
-	TRBV6-5	TRBJ2-7	TRBD2	CASKVERDSYEQYF	TGTGCCAGCAAGGTAGAGCGGGACTCCTACGAGCAGTACTTC
-	TRBV24-1	TRBJ2-5	-	CATSDSRGSPKTQYF	TGTGCCACCAGTGATTCGCGGGGTAGCCCGAAGACCCAGTACTTC
-	TRBV4-2	TRBJ2-1	-	CASSPLGGQDYNEQFF	TGTGCCAGCAGCCCCCTAGGGGGTCAGGACTACAATGAGCAGTTCTTC
-	TRBV7-8	TRBJ2-2	-	CASSLGLPTGELFF	TGTGCCAGCAGCTTAGGACTGCCCACCGGGGAGCTGTTTTTT
-	TRBV6-2/TRBV6-3	TRBJ2-1	TRBD1	CASSDKQGVREQFF	TGTGCCAGCAGTGATAAACAGGGGGTCAGGGAGCAGTTCTTC
-	TRBV7-9	TRBJ2-1	TRBD1	CASSLGPQGGDEQFF	TGTGCCAGCAGCTTAGGGCCACAGGGGGGCGATGAGCAGTTCTTC
-	TRBV5-4	TRBJ2-5	TRBD2	CASSLPLGEGETQYF	TGTGCCAGCAGCCTGCCTCTGGGGGAGGGGGAGACCCAGTACTTC
-	TRBV7-8	TRBJ2-7	TRBD1	CASSLAQGQGYEQYF	TGTGCCAGCAGCTTAGCCCAAGGACAGGGCTACGAGCAGTACTTC
-	TRBV28	TRBJ1-4	-	CASRAQYEKLFF	TGTGCCAGCAGAGCGCAGTATGAAAAACTGTTTTTT
-	TRBV19	TRBJ1-5	-	CASSIQGGYQPQHF	TGTGCCAGTAGTATACAGGGTGGGTATCAGCCCCAGCATTTT
-	TRBV3-1/TRBV3-2	TRBJ1-6	TRBD1	CASSFPGQGSPLHF	TGTGCCAGCAGCTTTCCGGGACAGGGTTCACCCCTCCACTTT
once	TRBV28	TRBJ2-1	TRBD2	CASSSPTSGTYNEQFF	TGTGCCAGCAGTTCCCCAACGAGCGGGACGTACAATGAGCAGTTCTTC
-	TRBV28	TRBJ1-1	-	CASSLSVNTEAFF	TGTGCCAGCAGTTTATCAGTGAACACTGAAGCTTTCTTT
-	TRBV6-5	TRBJ1-3	-	CASSGGDTIYF	TGTGCCAGCTCGGGGGGGGACACCATATATTTT
once	TRBV5-1	TRBJ2-7	-	CASSLTSTSYEQYF	TGCGCCAGCAGCCTTACATCAACCTCCTACGAGCAGTACTTC
-	TRBV18	TRBJ2-7	-	CASSPLGPDTYEQYF	TGTGCCAGCTCACCTTTAGGTCCCGACACCTACGAGCAGTACTTC
-	TRBV29-1	TRBJ2-1	TRBD1	CSVDSNRGEQFF	TGCAGCGTTGACTCCAACAGGGGGGAGCAGTTCTTC
-	TRBV10-3	TRBJ2-1	TRBD2	CAISESSGRNEQFF	TGTGCCATCAGTGAGTCCAGCGGGAGGAATGAGCAGTTCTTC
-	TRBV11-2	TRBJ2-7	TRBD1	CASSLASGTAWSYEQYF	TGTGCCAGCAGCTTAGCCTCCGGGACAGCCTGGTCCTACGAGCAGTACTTC
-	TRBV24-1	TRBJ2-5	TRBD1	CATSAIGTGPETQYF	TGTGCCACCAGTGCCATTGGGACAGGGCCAGAGACCCAGTACTTC
few	TRBV2	TRBJ1-1	TRBD1	CASSGQGPAEAFF	TGTGCCAGCAGTGGACAGGGGCCAGCTGAAGCTTTCTTT
few	TRBV3-1/TRBV3-2	TRBJ1-1	-	CASSQGQVSNTEAFF	TGTGCCAGCAGCCAAGGACAGGTGTCGAACACTGAAGCTTTCTTT
-	TRBV12-3/TRBV12-4	TRBJ1-1	-	CASRTRDTTEAFF	TGTGCCAGCAGAACCCGGGACACCACTGAAGCTTTCTTT
-	TRBV3-1/TRBV3-2	TRBJ2-2	TRBD2	CASSPRSSGSPTGELFF	TGTGCCAGCAGCCCAAGGTCTAGCGGGAGTCCCACCGGGGAGCTGTTTTTT
few	TRBV7-9	TRBJ2-2	-	CASSSPGPRNTGELFF	TGTGCCAGCAGCTCCCCCGGTCCCCGGAACACCGGGGAGCTGTTTTTT
-	TRBV28	TRBJ1-1	TRBD1	CASSSLGGAESEAFF	TGTGCCAGCAGTTCCCTAGGGGGCGCCGAGTCTGAAGCTTTCTTT
-	TRBV2	TRBJ1-3	-	CASSRSGNTIYF	TGTGCCAGCAGCCGGAGCGGAAACACCATATATTTT
-	TRBV7-9	TRBJ1-5	-	CASSLGESNQPQHF	TGTGCCAGCAGCCTAGGTGAGAGCAATCAGCCCCAGCATTTT
-	TRBV9	TRBJ2-3	-	CASSVEGGSTDTQYF	TGTGCCAGCAGCGTAGAGGGCGGGAGCACAGATACGCAGTATTTT
few	TRBV7-6	TRBJ2-1	-	CASSSVGGHYNEQFF	TGTGCCAGCAGCTCAGTGGGCGGGCATTACAATGAGCAGTTCTTC
-	TRBV7-2	TRBJ1-3	-	CASSLAVGVSGNTIYF	TGTGCCAGCAGCTTAGCAGTCGGGGTCTCTGGAAACACCATATATTTT
-	TRBV4-1	TRBJ2-3	TRBD2	CASSQDGADGLASTDTQYF	TGCGCCAGCAGCCAAGATGGGGCGGATGGACTAGCGAGCACAGATACGCAGTATTTT
-	TRBV14	TRBJ2-7	-	CASSQQGFSALGEQYF	TGTGCCAGCAGCCAGCAGGGGTTCTCCGCTCTGGGCGAGCAGTACTTC
-	TRBV5-1	TRBJ2-7	TRBD1	CASSRFPGQGYEQYF	TGCGCCAGCAGCCGCTTCCCGGGACAGGGTTACGAGCAGTACTTC
-	TRBV5-4	TRBJ2-7	TRBD1	CASSLTGVNYEQYF	TGTGCCAGCAGCTTGACAGGGGTAAACTACGAGCAGTACTTC
-	TRBV30	TRBJ1-2	-	CAWKTERIGSNYGYTF	TGTGCCTGGAAAACAGAGAGAATAGGATCGAACTATGGCTACACCTTC
once	TRBV3-1/TRBV3-2	TRBJ2-5	TRBD2	CASSYELAGGETQYF	TGTGCCAGCAGCTACGAACTAGCGGGAGGAGAGACCCAGTACTTC
-	TRBV7-9	TRBJ1-4	TRBD1	CASSPWTGRTTNEKLFF	TGTGCCAGCAGCCCCTGGACAGGGAGAACCACTAATGAAAAACTGTTTTTT
-	TRBV7-3	TRBJ2-5	TRBD2	CASSPSGTTGTQYF	TGTGCCAGCAGCCCATCCGGGACTACAGGGACCCAGTACTTC
-	TRBV4-1	TRBJ1-1	TRBD1	CASSPDREVEAFF	TGCGCCAGCAGCCCCGACAGGGAAGTTGAAGCTTTCTTT
once	TRBV6-4	TRBJ2-1	TRBD1	CANRILNRGSEQFF	TGTGCCAACAGAATCTTAAACAGGGGGAGTGAGCAGTTCTTC
-	TRBV5-1	TRBJ1-1	-	CASSLGRGGATEAFF	TGCGCCAGCAGCTTGGGGCGGGGAGGGGCGACTGAAGCTTTCTTT
-	TRBV27	TRBJ2-7	TRBD1	CASSGTGTGSVEQYF	TGTGCCAGCAGCGGTACCGGGACAGGGAGCGTAGAGCAGTACTTC
-	TRBV11-2	TRBJ2-3	-	CASSSHFQMDSSTDTQYF	TGTGCCAGCAGCTCCCACTTTCAAATGGACAGTTCCACAGATACGCAGTATTTT
-	TRBV5-1	TRBJ2-5	TRBD1	CASGTGQETQYF	TGCGCCAGCGGGACAGGCCAAGAGACCCAGTACTTC
-	TRBV30	TRBJ1-3	-	CAWSVDRSGSGNTIYF	TGTGCCTGGAGCGTCGACAGGTCAGGATCTGGAAACACCATATATTTT
medium-sized	TRBV27	TRBJ2-3	-	CASSSRAPFTDTQYF	TGTGCCAGCAGTTCGCGGGCCCCTTTTACAGATACGCAGTATTTT
-	TRBV7-3	TRBJ2-3	TRBD1	CASSRRPGQGSDTQYF	TGTGCCAGCAGCCGCCGCCCGGGACAGGGGTCAGATACGCAGTATTTT
-	TRBV30	TRBJ1-5	-	CAWSGAVRETQHF	TGTGCCTGGAGTGGGGCGGTGAGGGAGACCCAGCATTTT
-	TRBV6-5	TRBJ1-2	-	CASKVTGAYGYTF	TGTGCCAGCAAGGTGACAGGTGCCTATGGCTACACCTTC